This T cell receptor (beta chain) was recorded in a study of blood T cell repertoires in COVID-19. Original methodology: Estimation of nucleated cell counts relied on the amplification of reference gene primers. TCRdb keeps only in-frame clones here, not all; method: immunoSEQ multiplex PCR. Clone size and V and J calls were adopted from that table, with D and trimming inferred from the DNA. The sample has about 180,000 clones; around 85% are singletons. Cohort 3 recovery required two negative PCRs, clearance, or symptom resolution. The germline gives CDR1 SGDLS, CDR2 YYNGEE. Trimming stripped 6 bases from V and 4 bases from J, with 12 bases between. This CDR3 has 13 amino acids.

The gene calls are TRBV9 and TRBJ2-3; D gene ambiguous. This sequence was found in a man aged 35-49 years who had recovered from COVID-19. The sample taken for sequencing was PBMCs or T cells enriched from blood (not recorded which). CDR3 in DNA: TGTGCCAGCAACGAGATAGCTCCAGATACGCAGTATTTT. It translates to CASNEIAPDTQYF.